The present T cell receptor (beta chain) was sequenced within a study of blood T cell repertoires in COVID-19 (dated by TCRdb to the early 2020s). The study in broad terms: Samples covering the acute and convalescent phases of COVID-19 were provided by collaborators in the United States, Italy and Spain. The samples were drawn from two sources: the first 160 participants of the ongoing ImmuneRACE study, and 1,000 to 1,500 subjects contributed by 6 global collaborators. The prospective study material was composed of cDNA or gDNA derived from T cells, B-cell-depleted T cells, or PBMCs. A freely available public database, intended as a resource for researchers studying the immune response to SARS-CoV-2, is where the repertoires were released. HLA class I and class II types, where available, came from metadata supplied by the sample provider rather than from assay-based typing. Nearly every sample came with metadata listing a de-identified subject ID, COVID-19 status, age in years and sex. The dataset comprised deeply sampled blood TCRbeta repertoires from subjects exposed to, actively infected with, or recovered from COVID-19. Summary of the overall study and its limitations: Clinical and demographic metadata were provided uncurated, with the amount varying by source and participant.

TCRbeta CDR3 regions were amplified from genomic DNA by means of the immunoSEQ Assay, a bias-controlled multiplex PCR. Per the original workflow: Within the assay, amplification of reference gene primers was used to estimate how many nucleated cells each sample contained. Sequence reads were collapsed and filtered to measure the absolute abundance of every unique TCRbeta CDR3 rearrangement. For each sample, productive Simpson clonality was calculated as the square root of Simpson's diversity index over productive rearrangements. TCRdb retrieved this table from immuneACCESS and kept in-frame rearrangements only. Not all clones are present; in checked studies, unresolved V genes account for under half, and no reason is known for the remainder. The V and J calls and clone size were taken over from that table, and D and trimming were inferred from the DNA. In this sample the table shows under 250,000 clones, 70% to 85% of which occur a single time. Roughly 3.5% of the sample belongs to the ten largest clones.

Remarks on this clone: The antigen this receptor binds is unknown. Base quality data are lacking; no much larger clone is found one base away.

The germline V gene provides CDR1 KGHSH and CDR2 LQKENI. Here V drops 6 bases and J drops 3 bases, and the junction holds 1 base not matched to any gene. Its CDR3 holds 13 amino acids, cysteine through phenylalanine. Of the read, only the CDR3 DNA is kept; its 39 bases are in frame from base 1. Enrolling through a virtual design, the prospective study's participants ranged in age from roughly 18 to 95 years and lived across 24 United States geographic areas. In the prospective study, participants were assigned to cohorts based on the clinical history participants reported in a screening survey and a study questionnaire. ImmuneRACE Cohort 3 recovered participants were defined by two consecutive negative NP/OP PCR tests, healthcare professional clearance, or symptom resolution. Mobile phlebotomists in the prospective study collected whole blood, serum and a nasopharyngeal or oropharyngeal swab from every participant. Participants in the prospective study had the option to provide additional blood draws and questionnaires over a roughly two-month period. Blood samples from the prospective study were shipped frozen or at room temperature prior to DNA extraction.

Sequencing was carried out using PBMCs or T cells enriched from blood (not recorded which). This chain joins TRBV18 to TRBJ1-4; 7 central nucleotides agree with TRBD1. The TCR comes from a woman aged 55 to 70 who had recovered from COVID-19. The CDR3 in this case is CASSGTANEKLFF. The DNA sequence is TGTGCCAGCTCTGGGACAGCTAATGAAAAACTGTTTTTT.